This TCR beta chain was recovered during a study of cytomegalovirus exposure and HLA in healthy donors. Study-wide results and limits: Apparent HLA restriction characterized most CMV-associated TCR beta chains in a later analysis. Rarity held for most TCR sequences, but there were some public TCRs that occurred in many donors. Because they were indistinguishable, some V segments, including TRBV6-2 and TRBV6-3, were excluded.

Note on this clone: The antigen remains unidentified.

PCR amplification relied on 60 Vbeta primers (plus 13 Jbeta primers). Study processing details: Later work found 80 million or so unique TCR beta chains, with approximately 12 million shared. Using immunoSEQ multiplex PCR, the repertoire was profiled, and TCRdb retains in-frame clones only, with some absent. The DNA gave D and trimming, while V, J and clone size come from that table. The sample lists 110,000 to 150,000 clones, around three quarters occurring once. Germline CDR1 reads SGDLS; CDR2 reads YYNGEE. This CDR3 region has 15 residues. V was pared by 4 bases and J by 9 bases, with 12 bases of the junction left unmatched.

The clonotype originates from a man in his forties in good health and CMV-seropositive. The sequencing sample was made of PBMCs. The chain has TRBV9 and TRBJ2-1, with 8 bases identical to TRBD2. CDR3 nucleotides: TGTGCCAGCAGCCCCAGCGATAGCGGGGCCGGTGAGCAGTTCTTC. This codes for CASSPSDSGAGEQFF.